This T cell receptor (beta chain) was sequenced in a study of neoadjuvant anti-PD-1 for oral cavity cancer. Study overall: Patients without progression got a fourth dose around day 43. Points from the study as a whole: PBMC Gini-index clonality exceeded responders' in non-responders post-nivolumab.

Clones were read by immunoSEQ multiplex PCR, and TCRdb kept only the in-frame ones, dropping some. The table lists roughly 15,000 clones, 62% of them singletons. The patients had HPV-negative, locally advanced oral cavity squamous cell carcinoma. No culture or expansion preceded analysis of these blood cells. About this clone itself: Its antigen is undetermined.

The sequences come from PBMCs, collected before nivolumab (anti-PD-1) treatment. The clonotype originates from a person aged 35 to 85 with oral cavity squamous cell carcinoma.

CDR3 coding DNA: TGTGCCAGCAGCCCAGGACATGGACAGGTCCTTACCTATGGCTACACCTTC. Translated: CASSPGHGQVLTYGYTF. This sequence joins TRBV7-8 and TRBJ1-2, with 7 bases lining up with TRBD1. The CDR3 sequence is 17 residues long. The V gene end was trimmed by 5 bases and the J gene end by 4 bases; junction bases not matched to a gene: 16. The germline V gene has CDR1 SGHVS and CDR2 FQNEAQ.